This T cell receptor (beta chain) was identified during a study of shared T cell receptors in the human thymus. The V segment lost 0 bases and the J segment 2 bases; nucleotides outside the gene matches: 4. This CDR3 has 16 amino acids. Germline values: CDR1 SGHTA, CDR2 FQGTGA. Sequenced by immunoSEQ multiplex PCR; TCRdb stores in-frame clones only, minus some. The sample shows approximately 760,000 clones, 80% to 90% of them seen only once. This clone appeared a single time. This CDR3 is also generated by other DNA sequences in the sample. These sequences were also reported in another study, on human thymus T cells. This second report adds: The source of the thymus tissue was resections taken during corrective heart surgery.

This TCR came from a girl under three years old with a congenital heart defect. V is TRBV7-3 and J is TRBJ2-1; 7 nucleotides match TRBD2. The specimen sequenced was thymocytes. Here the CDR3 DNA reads TGTGCCAGCAGCTTAACGAGCGGGAATACCTACAATGAGCAGTTCTTC. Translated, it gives CASSLTSGNTYNEQFF.